The 26 T cell receptor beta chains below all came from one sample that was sequenced in a study of T cells in women clearing cervical HPV infection. Clones were sequenced by immunoSEQ multiplex PCR, and TCRdb holds only the in-frame ones, with some missing. The sample features tens of thousands of clones, with 0.8% to 1% in its top ten. Sequences were obtained from blood buffy coat. The receptors shown here come from a woman between 18 and 70 years old with a cervical HPV16 infection that either progressed to CIN3+ or cleared (not recorded which).

Turning to this clone: The CDR3 extends 3 residues past the end of the read, so its final part is completed from the germline J gene. The gene calls are TRBV4-2 and TRBJ2-2; 8 nucleotides agree with TRBD2. V was clipped by 4 bases and J by 10 bases; unmatched bases: 17. Per the germline V gene, CDR1 is LGHNA and CDR2 is YNFKEQ. This CDR3 is built from 17 residues. CDR3 protein: CASSPGGTRGAVEELFF. The CDR3 bases that were read are TGTGCCAGCAGCCCCGGCGGGACTAGGGGAGCGGTCGAGGAG.

As for this clone: The CDR3 end lies 3 residues beyond the end of the read and is filled in from the germline J gene. The chain joins TRBV4-1 to TRBJ2-3; TRBD2 matches 14 bases. Germline V gene data show CDR1 as MGHRA and CDR2 as YSYEKL. The CDR3 extends over 17 amino acids. Losses at the gene ends were 4 bases for V and 6 bases for J; bases not matched to a gene: 9. The sequenced part of the CDR3 DNA is TGCGCCAGCAGCCCGATTATTGGGACTAGCGGGGGCGATACG. This translates into CASSPIIGTSGGDT. In full, the CDR3 is CASSPIIGTSGGDTQYF.

With regard to this clone: From the germline J gene comes the end of the CDR3, since the read stops 3 residues before it. The chain uses TRBV9 and TRBJ2-3; TRBD2 agrees at 8 bases. The V and J ends lost 4 bases and 2 bases, in that order; junction bases with no gene match: 3. The CDR3 length is 14 residues. The germline CDR1 and CDR2 sequences are SGDLS and YYNGEE. CDR3 DNA (partial): TGTGCCAGCAGCATGGGACTAGACACAGATACG. Translation: CASSMGLDTDT. The whole CDR3 reads CASSMGLDTDTQYF.

Measured by frequency, this clone is medium-sized. Coverage ceases 3 residues before the CDR3 finishes, and the germline J gene fills in the end. The J gene is TRBJ2-3, the V gene TRBV10-1, with 9 nucleotides matching TRBD2. Germline V gene data show CDR1 as WNHNN and CDR2 as SYGVQD (reference sequence). The length of the CDR3 is 15 residues. V gave up 3 bases and J gave up 3 bases; unmatched junction bases: 4. The CDR3 protein is CASSDLAGRTDTQYF. The part of the CDR3 DNA that was read is TGCGCCAGCAGTGACCTAGCGGGGAGAACAGATACG.

This CDR3 reads CASSRLSSYNEQFF. CDR3 DNA (partial): TGCGCCAGCAGCAGACTAAGCTCCTACAATGAG. The chain couples TRBV5-1 to TRBJ2-1; TRBD2 might be the D (5 bases). The missing CDR3 end, 3 residues past where the read stops, is filled in from the germline J gene. V shed 4 bases and J shed 0 bases, with 8 bases lying between them. The CDR3 extends over 14 amino acids. Germline V CDR1 and CDR2: SGHRS, YFSETQ. The full variable domain, rest sourced from reference TRBV5-1 and TRBJ2-1, is KAGVTQTPRYLIKTRGQQVTLSCSPISGHRSVSWYQQTPGQGLQFLFEYFSETQRNKGNFPGRFSGRQFSNSRSEMNVSTLELGDSALYLCASSRLSSYNEQFFGPGTRLTVL.

On this clone: From the germline J gene comes the end of the CDR3, since the read stops 3 residues before it. The chain joins TRBV20-1 to TRBJ2-3; 10 bases line up with TRBD1. The CDR3 contains 14 residues. The germline gives CDR1 DFQATT, CDR2 SNEGSKA (reference sequence). The chain's CDR3 is CSAREDRGVETQYF. The part of the CDR3 DNA that was read is TGCAGTGCTAGAGAGGACAGGGGGGTAGAGACG.

As to this clone: Read sequence stops 3 residues before the CDR3 end, and the germline J gene provides the missing end. The V and J genes are TRBV13 and TRBJ1-4; D remains ambiguous. CDR1 is PRHDT and CDR2 is FYEKMQ in the germline V gene (reference sequence). V lost 5 bases to trimming and J lost 6 bases, with 10 bases between them. There are 13 residues in the CDR3. CDR3: CASSRGRDEKLFF. The part of the CDR3 DNA that was read is TGTGCCAGCAGCCGAGGCCGGGATGAAAAA.

Comments on this clone: The CDR3 end lies 3 residues beyond the end of the read and is filled in from the germline J gene. This chain links TRBV19 with TRBJ1-6, with 8 positions matching TRBD1. CDR1 and CDR2 from the germline V gene are LNHDA and SQIVND (reference sequence). After removal of 8 bases from V and 10 bases from J, the junction contained 10 bases not matched to a gene. The CDR3 has 14 amino acids. CDR3 DNA (partial): TGTGCCAGTTCGAGGACAGGGAGGGAGTCACCC. Amino acids: CASSRTGRESP. From start to end, the CDR3 is CASSRTGRESPLHF.

CDR3 sequence: CASTPPYSGPPNTEAFF. CDR3 bases read: TGTGCCAGTACTCCTCCATATAGTGGGCCCCCGAACACTGAA. V gene TRBV19 combines with J gene TRBJ1-1; D is undetermined. The CDR3 end falls 3 residues outside the read, so it is completed with the germline J gene. The germline V gene encodes CDR1 LNHDA and CDR2 SQIVND (reference sequence). CDR3 length: 17 amino acids. V was shortened by 7 bases and J by 1 base, with 22 bases between the two germline ends.

The DNA read from the CDR3 is TGTGCCAGTAATACCGGGACAGGATCCTACGAG. This codes for CASNTGTGSYE. The CDR3 reads in full as CASNTGTGSYEQYF. V and J are TRBV2 and TRBJ2-7; 8 nucleotides agree with TRBD1. The DNA ends 3 residues before the CDR3 does, and the rest of the CDR3 is filled in from the germline J gene. Germline assignment: CDR1 SNHLY and CDR2 FYNNEI. Germline trimming cut 9 bases from V and 1 base from J; bases unmatched to any gene: 8. This CDR3 region has 14 residues.

A remark on this clone: Read coverage stops 3 residues before the CDR3 terminus; the germline J gene supplies the remainder. The chain links TRBV19 to TRBJ1-4; D is perhaps TRBD1 (5 bases). The CDR3 contains 15 residues. Germline CDR1 and CDR2: LNHDA and SQIVND (reference sequence). V was clipped by 8 bases and J by 8 bases, with 21 bases between them. The CDR3 DNA, read in part, is TGTGCCAGTCCCGACAGTTCCGAACCATGGGAAAAA. Protein: CASPDSSEPWEK. The full CDR3 protein reads CASPDSSEPWEKLFF.

The CDR3 loop reads CASSLEGQGADTQYF. The CDR3 bases that were read are TGTGCCAGCAGCTTAGAGGGACAGGGGGCAGATACG. J is TRBJ2-3 and V is TRBV7-6, with 11 bases lining up with TRBD1. The missing CDR3 end, 3 residues past where the read stops, is filled in from the germline J gene. The CDR3 consists of 15 residues. Germline CDR1 SGHVS, CDR2 FNYEAQ. V dropped 1 base and J dropped 4; count of bases not matched to a gene: 1.

Details on this clone: The CDR3 end is not reached by the read, which stops 3 residues before it; the germline J gene fills it in. The rearrangement links TRBV12-3 or TRBV12-4 to TRBJ2-7; 8 positions agree with TRBD1. V was pared by 6 bases and J by 1 base, with 14 bases of the junction left unmatched. This CDR3 is 17 amino acids long. The DNA read from the CDR3 is TGTGCCAGCAGCCCCGGCAGGGGGCGCGGTAGTTCCTACGAG. This encodes CASSPGRGRGSSYE. The whole CDR3 is CASSPGRGRGSSYEQYF.

Comment on this clone: The read terminates 3 residues ahead of where the CDR3 ends, so the germline J gene completes it. V gene TRBV11-2 combines with J gene TRBJ1-1; weak D call: TRBD1 (5 bases). CDR3 length equals 12 residues. CDR1 is SGHAT and CDR2 is FQNNGV in the germline V gene. V was shortened by 4 bases and J by 5 bases, with 8 bases between the two germline ends. This CDR3 reads CASSSGWTEAFF. The sequenced CDR3 bases are TGTGCCAGCAGCTCAGGGTGGACTGAA.

As concerns this clone: Coverage ceases 3 residues before the CDR3 finishes, and the germline J gene fills in the end. J is TRBJ1-6 and V is TRBV20-1, with TRBD1 identical over 8 bases. This CDR3 comprises 14 residues. Per germline, CDR1 DFQATT and CDR2 SNEGSKA (reference sequence). V shed 3 bases, J shed 7 bases, and the junction held 5 bases outside the gene matches. The covered CDR3 bases are TGCAGTGCTAGCCAGGACAGGGTGAATTCACCC. It encodes CSASQDRVNSP. The full CDR3 sequence reads CSASQDRVNSPLHF.

About this clone: The read ends 3 residues before the CDR3 terminus; that terminus is restored from the germline J gene. The chain recombines TRBV28 with TRBJ2-3, with D maybe TRBD2 (5 bases). The CDR3 consists of 15 residues. In germline, CDR1 is MDHEN, CDR2 SYDVKM. V lost 5 bases to trimming and J lost 0 bases, with 12 bases between them. The part of the CDR3 DNA that was read is TGTGCCAGCAGTCAAAGCGGTGCTAGCACAGATACG. Residues: CASSQSGASTDT. The whole CDR3 protein is CASSQSGASTDTQYF.

On this clone: With the read ending 3 residues before the CDR3 end, the germline J gene is used to fill in that end. This sequence joins TRBV6-1 and TRBJ1-6, with D perhaps matching TRBD1 (6 bases). Germline CDR1 MNHNS, CDR2 SASEGT. Trimming removed 3 bases from V and 8 bases from J, with 8 bases in between. This CDR3 has 13 residues. The CDR3 protein is CASSEYRDSPLHF. The DNA read from the CDR3 is TGTGCCAGCAGTGAGTACAGGGATTCACCC.

Regarding this clone: The DNA ends 3 residues before the CDR3 does, and the rest of the CDR3 is filled in from the germline J gene. The chain has TRBV6-1 and TRBJ1-2, with unresolved D. CDR1 is MNHNS, CDR2 SASEGT, per germline. The CDR3 has 16 amino acids. This chain's CDR3 is CASSEARLARTDTYTF. Partial CDR3 DNA: TGTGCCAGCAGTGAAGCCCGACTAGCGCGCACAGATACC.

Comment on this clone: The sequenced fragment ends 3 residues before the CDR3 boundary, so the rest is inferred from the germline J gene. The rearrangement uses TRBV29-1 and TRBJ1-1, with D uncertain. V was pared by 7 bases and J by 1 base, with 7 bases between. Germline-derived CDR1 and CDR2 are SQVTM and ANQGSEA. This CDR3 comprises 11 residues. The sequenced part of the CDR3 DNA is TGCAGCGCTACTGAGAACACTGAA. It codes for CSATENTE. In full, the CDR3 is CSATENTEAFF.

In regard to this clone: Sequencing ends 3 residues short of the CDR3 end; the germline J gene provides the rest. The rearrangement uses TRBV2 and TRBJ2-5; D might be TRBD1 (6 bases). The CDR3 contains 11 residues. The ends were cut back, 5 bases at V and 5 bases at J, with 6 bases in the middle. Germline loops: CDR1 SNHLY, CDR2 FYNNEI. CDR3 protein: CASSQGETQYF. CDR3 DNA (partial): TGTGCCAGCAGTCAGGGGGAGACC.

Details on this clone: The CDR3 extends 3 residues past the end of the read, so its final part is completed from the germline J gene. The chain has TRBV5-8 and TRBJ2-3, with 7 positions matching TRBD2. V lost 6 bases and J lost 6; bases outside the gene matches: 13. Germline V gene lookup returns CDR1 SGHTS and CDR2 YDEGEE. CDR3 length: 15 amino acids. The covered CDR3 bases are TGTGCCAGCACTTCTGGCCTGGGGGGGGTGGATACG. Translation: CASTSGLGGVDT. The full CDR3 protein reads CASTSGLGGVDTQYF.

The sequenced part of the CDR3 DNA is TGTGCCAGCAGGGAGGGGACAGGGGGAATTTCGGTTGAGACC. This gives the protein CASREGTGGISVET. The whole CDR3 protein is CASREGTGGISVETQYF. The genes are TRBV2 and TRBJ2-5; 11 positions agree with TRBD1. The CDR3 end is not reached by the read, which stops 3 residues before it; the germline J gene fills it in. V dropped 6 bases and J dropped 5; count of bases not matched to a gene: 14. The CDR3 is made up of 17 amino acids. Germline CDR1 SNHLY, CDR2 FYNNEI.

In the case of this clone: The CDR3 end falls 3 residues outside the read, so it is completed with the germline J gene. The chain links TRBV30 to TRBJ1-4; possible D gene TRBD1, 5 bases. V was shortened by 1 base and J by 0 bases, with 12 bases between the two germline ends. The CDR3 length is 16 residues. Germline CDR1 is GTSNPN and CDR2 is SVGIG (reference sequence). The CDR3 DNA, read in part, is TGTGCCTGGAGTGCAGGGTTTGGAGCAACTAATGAAAAA. This sequence encodes CAWSAGFGATNEK. The whole CDR3 sequence reads CAWSAGFGATNEKLFF.

Turning to this clone: The read halts 3 residues ahead of the CDR3 end, with the missing end drawn from the germline J gene. This sequence joins TRBV7-9 and TRBJ1-3; TRBD1 matches at 10 bases. Germline V CDR1 and CDR2: SEHNR, FQNEAQ (reference sequence). CDR3 length equals 13 residues. V dropped 4 bases and J dropped 9; count of bases not matched to a gene: 3. CDR3 DNA, as far as it was read: TGTGCCAGCAGCTCGGGACAGGGGAGCACC. This encodes CASSSGQGST. The whole CDR3 sequence reads CASSSGQGSTIYF.

In the case of this clone: The CDR3 end lies 3 residues beyond the end of the read and is filled in from the germline J gene. The chain carries TRBV7-3 and TRBJ1-4, with D unclear. Germline V gives CDR1 SGHTA, CDR2 FQGTGA. CDR3 length equals 15 residues. The CDR3 protein is CASSLSGGEEAPLFF. The covered CDR3 bases are TGTGCCAGCAGCTTATCCGGCGGGGAGGAAGCACCA.

With regard to this clone: The missing CDR3 end, 3 residues past where the read stops, is filled in from the germline J gene. This chain joins TRBV5-1 and TRBJ2-1; 10 positions agree with TRBD2. CDR3 length equals 13 residues. Per the germline V gene, CDR1 is SGHRS and CDR2 is YFSETQ. The junction had 3 bases not matched to a gene; V was cut back by 6 bases and J by 6 bases. CDR3 amino acids: CASNERGGNEQFF. CDR3 DNA (partial): TGCGCCAGCAACGAGCGGGGGGGCAATGAG.